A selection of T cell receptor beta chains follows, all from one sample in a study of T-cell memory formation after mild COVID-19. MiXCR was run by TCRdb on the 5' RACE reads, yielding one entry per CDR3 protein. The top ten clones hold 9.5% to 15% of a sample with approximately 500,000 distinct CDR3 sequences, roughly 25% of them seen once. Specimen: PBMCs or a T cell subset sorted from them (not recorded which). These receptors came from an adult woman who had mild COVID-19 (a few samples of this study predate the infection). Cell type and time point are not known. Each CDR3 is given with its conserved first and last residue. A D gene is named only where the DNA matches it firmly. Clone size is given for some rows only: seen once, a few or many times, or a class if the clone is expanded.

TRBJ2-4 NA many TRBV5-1 TGCGCCAGCAGCTTGGAGGAGGGTAAAAGAATTCAGTACTTC CASSLEEGKRIQYF
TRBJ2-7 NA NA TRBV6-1 TGTGCCAGCAGTGCCCAGGAAAGGATGGCGGACGAGCAGTACTTC CASSAQERMADEQYF
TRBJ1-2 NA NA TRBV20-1 TGCAGTGCTAGAGTCACAGGGCTATGGGGCTACACCTTC CSARVTGLWGYTF
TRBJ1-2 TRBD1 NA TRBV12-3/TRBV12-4 TGTGCCAGCAGTTTGACCGGACAGGCGCTCCATCTAGCGAGTGGCTACACCTTC CASSLTGQALHLASGYTF
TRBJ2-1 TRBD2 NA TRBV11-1 TGTGCCAGCACAAGGGGGCGGGGGACTAGCGGCTACAATGAGCAGTTCTTC CASTRGRGTSGYNEQFF
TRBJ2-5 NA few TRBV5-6 TGTGCCAGCAGCTTGGGATACGAGGAGACCCAGTACTTC CASSLGYEETQYF
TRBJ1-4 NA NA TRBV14 TGTGCCAGCAGCCCATGGGTTGCAACTAATGAAAAACTGTTTTTT CASSPWVATNEKLFF
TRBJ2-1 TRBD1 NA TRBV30 TGTGCCTGGAGTGCGGGACAGGGGGACAATGAGCAGTTCTTC CAWSAGQGDNEQFF
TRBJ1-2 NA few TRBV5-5 TGTGCCAGCACTCGGAGCAGTAACTATGGCTACACCTTC CASTRSSNYGYTF
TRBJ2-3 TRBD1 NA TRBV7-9 TGTGCCAGCAGCCTGGGACAGGGGGCAAATACGCAGTATTTT CASSLGQGANTQYF
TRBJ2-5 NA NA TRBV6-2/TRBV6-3 TGTGCCAGCAGGACATTTAAGGGGCAGGAGGAGACCCAGTACTTC CASRTFKGQEETQYF
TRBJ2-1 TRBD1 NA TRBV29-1 TGCAGCGTTGCAAGAGGGACAGGGGGTCTAGATGAGCAGTTCTTC CSVARGTGGLDEQFF
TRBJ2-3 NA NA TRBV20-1 TGCAGTGCCCAGACGGCCAGGGTTGGCACAGATACGCAGTATTTT CSAQTARVGTDTQYF
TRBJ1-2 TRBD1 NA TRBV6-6 TGTGCCAGCAGTTACTCGGCGGGACAGGGGGCCGCTGGCTACACCTTC CASSYSAGQGAAGYTF
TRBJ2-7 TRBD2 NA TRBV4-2 TGTGCCAGCAGCCAAGGATCCGGGACTAGCGGGAGGAACTACGAGCAGTACTTC CASSQGSGTSGRNYEQYF
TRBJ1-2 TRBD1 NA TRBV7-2 TGTGCCAGCAGCTCAGAAATCCGGACAGGGCGACTCTATGGCTACACCTTC CASSSEIRTGRLYGYTF
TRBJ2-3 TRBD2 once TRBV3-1 TGTGCCAGCAGCCAAATAGCGGGAGGATCAGATACGCAGTATTTT CASSQIAGGSDTQYF
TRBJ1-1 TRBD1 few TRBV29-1 TGCAGCGCCGGGACAGGGGGCGTGACTGAAGCTTTCTTT CSAGTGGVTEAFF
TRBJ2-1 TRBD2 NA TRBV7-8 TGTGCCAGCAGCTCGACGGGGGGTGACTCCTTCTTC CASSSTGGDSFF
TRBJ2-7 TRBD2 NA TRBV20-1 TGCAGTGCCGAGCTAGCGGGGGGGCCTGACGAGCAGTACTTC CSAELAGGPDEQYF
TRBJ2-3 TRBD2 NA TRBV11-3 TGTGCCAGCAGCCGCCTTCGGACTAGCGGGGATAGCACAGATACGCAGTATTTT CASSRLRTSGDSTDTQYF
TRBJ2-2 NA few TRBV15 TGTGCCACCAGCTCGCGGGGAGGCGGGGAGCTGTTTTTT CATSSRGGGELFF
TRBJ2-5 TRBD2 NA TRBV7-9 TGTGCCAGCAGCTGGGGACTAGCGGGAGCTGGCCAAGAGACCCAGTACTTC CASSWGLAGAGQETQYF